The clone carrying this T cell receptor (beta chain) was counted only a few times. Its antigen is as yet unknown. The data derive from a study of OX40 agonist ivuxolimab in advanced cancers. The assay was immunoSEQ multiplex PCR, and TCRdb's table has in-frame clones only and misses some. The sample has 80,000 to 100,000 clones, 90% to 95% seen once. Overall study findings and caveats: The average count of expanded clones was higher among CD8+ T cells than among CD4+. Certain nonresponding patients likewise had low normalized T-cell clonal expansion.

The CDR3 has 13 residues. Germline-derived CDR1 and CDR2 are LGHNA and YSLEER. Trimming took 4 bases from V and 9 from J, leaving 13 bases between them. The clonotype originates from an adult with an advanced solid tumor such as melanoma, head and neck, liver or kidney cancer. The material was CD4+ or CD8+ T cells sorted from blood, obtained in a trial of the OX40 agonist ivuxolimab. The rearrangement joins TRBV4-3 to TRBJ2-4, with D perhaps matching TRBD1 (5 bases). CDR3 DNA: TGCGCCAGCAGCCGGGGAAGGGGCGGCATTCAGTACTTC. It translates to CASSRGRGGIQYF.